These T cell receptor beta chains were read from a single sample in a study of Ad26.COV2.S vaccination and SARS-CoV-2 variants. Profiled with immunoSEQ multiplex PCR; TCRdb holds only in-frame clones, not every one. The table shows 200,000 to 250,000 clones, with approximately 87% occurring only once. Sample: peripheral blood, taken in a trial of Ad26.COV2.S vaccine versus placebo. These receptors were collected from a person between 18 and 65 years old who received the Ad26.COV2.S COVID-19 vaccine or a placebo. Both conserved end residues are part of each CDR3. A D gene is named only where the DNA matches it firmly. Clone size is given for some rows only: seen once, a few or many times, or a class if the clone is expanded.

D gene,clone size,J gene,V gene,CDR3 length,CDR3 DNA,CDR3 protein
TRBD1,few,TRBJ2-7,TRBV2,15,TGTGCCAGCAGTGTCCCACAGGGGACAACCTACGAGCAGTACTTC,CASSVPQGTTYEQYF
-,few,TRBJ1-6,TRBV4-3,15,TGCGCCAGCAGCCAAGCTGGACAGCCTAATTCACCCCTCCACTTT,CASSQAGQPNSPLHF
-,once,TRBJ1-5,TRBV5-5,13,TGTGCCAGCAGCCTCCTCCCGGATCAGCCCCAGCATTTT,CASSLLPDQPQHF
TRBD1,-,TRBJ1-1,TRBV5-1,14,TGCGCCAGCAGCTTGAAGACAGGGGGGACTGAAGCTTTCTTT,CASSLKTGGTEAFF
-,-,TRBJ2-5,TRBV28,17,TGTGCCAGCAGTTTACCCTACGGTGGGGGAGGAAAAGAGACCCAGTACTTC,CASSLPYGGGGKETQYF
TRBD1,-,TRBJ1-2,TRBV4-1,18,TGCGCCAGCAGCCAAGGAGGACAGGGAAATAGAGCTAACTATGGCTACACCTTC,CASSQGGQGNRANYGYTF
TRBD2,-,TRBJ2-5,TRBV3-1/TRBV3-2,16,TGTGCCAGCCGGCTAGCGGGAGATCGGTACCAAGAGACCCAGTACTTC,CASRLAGDRYQETQYF
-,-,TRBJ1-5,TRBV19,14,TGTGCCAGTAGTATAACTCGAAACAATCAGCCCCAGCATTTT,CASSITRNNQPQHF
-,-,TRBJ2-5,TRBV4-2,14,TGTGCCAGCAGCCAAGACCCCGCGTGGGATACCCAGTACTTC,CASSQDPAWDTQYF
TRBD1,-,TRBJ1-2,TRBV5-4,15,TGTGCCAGCAGCTTTCCGGACAGGGGAAACTATGGCTACACCTTC,CASSFPDRGNYGYTF
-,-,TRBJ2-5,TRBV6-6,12,TGTGCCAGCAGTAGACCCCCAGAGACCCAGTACTTC,CASSRPPETQYF
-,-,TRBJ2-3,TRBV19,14,TGTGCCAGTAGTATTCCCAAAAGCCACGGTACGCAGTATTTT,CASSIPKSHGTQYF
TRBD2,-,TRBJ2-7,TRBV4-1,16,TGCGCCACCCTTGGACTAGCGGGCCTCAGCTCCTACGAGCAGTACTTC,CATLGLAGLSSYEQYF
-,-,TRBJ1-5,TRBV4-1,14,TGCGCCAGCAGCCAAGAGGGTTCCTTTTATCCCCAGCATTTT,CASSQEGSFYPQHF
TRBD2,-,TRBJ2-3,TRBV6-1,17,TGTGCCAGCAGTGGGACTAGCGGGGGTCCCACCACAGATACGCAGTATTTT,CASSGTSGGPTTDTQYF
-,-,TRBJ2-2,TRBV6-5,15,TGTGCCAGCAGGTCCCGAGGGCTTGTCACCGGGGAGCTGTTTTTT,CASRSRGLVTGELFF
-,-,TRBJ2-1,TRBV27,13,TGTGCCAGCATATCGCAGGGTTTTTATGAGCAGTTCTTC,CASISQGFYEQFF
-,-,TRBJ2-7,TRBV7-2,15,TGTGCCAGCAGCTTAGTGGCAGGCCTATCCTACGAGCAGTACTTC,CASSLVAGLSYEQYF
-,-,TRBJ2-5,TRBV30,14,TGTGCCTGGAGCCTGGGGGCCAACCAAGAGACCCAGTACTTC,CAWSLGANQETQYF
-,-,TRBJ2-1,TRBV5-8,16,TGTGCCAGCAGCTCCGGTCCGCGGAGCTCCTACAATGAGCAGTTCTTC,CASSSGPRSSYNEQFF
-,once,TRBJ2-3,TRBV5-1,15,TGCGCCAGCAGCTTGTCCAGGGTAATGTTTGATACGCAGTATTTT,CASSLSRVMFDTQYF
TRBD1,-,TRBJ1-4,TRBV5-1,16,TGCGCCAGCAGGTCCGGGACAGCAACAACTAATGAAAAACTGTTTTTT,CASRSGTATTNEKLFF
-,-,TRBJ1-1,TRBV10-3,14,TGTGCCATCCACCCGGGGAGTTCAGAGACTGAAGCTTTCTTT,CAIHPGSSETEAFF
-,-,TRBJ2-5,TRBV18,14,TGTGCCAGCTCACCTGACGGCCAGGAAGAGACCCAGTACTTC,CASSPDGQEETQYF
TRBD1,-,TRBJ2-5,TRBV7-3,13,TGTGCCAGCAGCAGGGACAGGGGAGAGACCCAGTACTTC,CASSRDRGETQYF
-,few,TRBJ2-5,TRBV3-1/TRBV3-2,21,TGTGCCAGCAGCCAACAATATCCGGGACAGGGGACTAGCGTTAACAAAGAGACCCAGTACTTC,CASSQQYPGQGTSVNKETQYF
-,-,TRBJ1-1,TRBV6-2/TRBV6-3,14,TGTGCCAGCAGTCCCGGGATCCAGAAGGCTGAAGCTTTCTTT,CASSPGIQKAEAFF
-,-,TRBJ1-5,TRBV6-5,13,TGTGCCAGCACCCATGGGGGCAATCAGCCCCAGCATTTT,CASTHGGNQPQHF
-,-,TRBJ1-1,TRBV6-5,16,TGTGCCAGCAGTTACACAATGGGGGGTGGGGACACTGAAGCTTTCTTT,CASSYTMGGGDTEAFF
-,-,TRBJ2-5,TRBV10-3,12,TGTGCCTCCGGAGGGGGCTGGGAGACCCAGTACTTC,CASGGGWETQYF
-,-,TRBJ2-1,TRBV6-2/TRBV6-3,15,TGTGCCAGCAGTCGCGACAAGAGCTCCTACAATGAGCAGTTCTTC,CASSRDKSSYNEQFF
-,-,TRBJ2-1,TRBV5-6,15,TGTGCCAGCAGCGCGGCGCGTAGCGCGGACAATGAGCAGTTCTTC,CASSAARSADNEQFF
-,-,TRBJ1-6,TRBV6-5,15,TGTGCCAGCAGTTACTTCGGGAATTATAATTCACCCCTCCACTTT,CASSYFGNYNSPLHF
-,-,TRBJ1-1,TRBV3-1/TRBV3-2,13,TGTGCCAGCAGCCAAGATTCCCCGAGATCAACTTTCTTT,CASSQDSPRSTFF
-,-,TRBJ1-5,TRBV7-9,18,TGTGCCAGCAGCCCTGGGGGCAGGGAAATATATAGCAATCAGCCCCAGCATTTT,CASSPGGREIYSNQPQHF
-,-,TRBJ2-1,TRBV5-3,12,TGTGCCAGAACCCTACAGGGCAATGAGCAGTTCTTC,CARTLQGNEQFF
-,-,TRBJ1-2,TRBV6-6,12,TGTGCCAGCAGTTACACCGGCGCGGGCTACACCTTC,CASSYTGAGYTF
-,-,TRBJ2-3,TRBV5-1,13,TGCGCCAGCAGCTCTGGACGCACAGATACGCAGTATTTT,CASSSGRTDTQYF
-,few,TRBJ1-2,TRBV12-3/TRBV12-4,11,TGTGCCAGCAGTGCGGGACCTTCGGGGGCCTTC,CASSAGPSGAF
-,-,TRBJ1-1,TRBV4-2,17,TGTGCCAGCAGCCAAGCTTCCTCTCTCAGTGGAGGCACTGAAGCTTTCTTT,CASSQASSLSGGTEAFF
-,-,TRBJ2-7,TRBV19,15,TGTGCCAGTAGTATAGGAAACAGGGACCTCTACGAGCAGTACTTC,CASSIGNRDLYEQYF